These T cell receptor beta chains were read from a single sample in a study of T cell responses to AZD1222 COVID-19 vaccine. The repertoire was sequenced with immunoSEQ multiplex PCR; TCRdb's copy has only in-frame clones and lacks some. This sample has 100,000 or so clones, with 82% found just once. This specimen was peripheral blood, taken on day 0 of AZD1222 vaccination. The receptor source for this set is an adult in good health. CDR3s include the opening cysteine and the closing phenylalanine or tryptophan. A D gene is named only where the DNA matches it firmly. The listing skips clone size in some rows; elsewhere it reads once, few, many or a size class.

V gene	CDR3 length	J gene	clone size	D gene	CDR3 protein	CDR3 DNA
TRBV12-3/TRBV12-4	11	TRBJ1-1	few	-	CASSTGFGSFF	TGTGCCAGCAGTACGGGGTTTGGGTCTTTCTTT
TRBV6-5	12	TRBJ1-1	once	TRBD1	CASSRQGGEAFF	TGTGCCAGCAGTCGACAGGGCGGGGAAGCTTTCTTT
TRBV3-1/TRBV3-2	15	TRBJ2-7	-	-	CASSQGLGGGYEQYF	TGTGCCAGCAGCCAAGGTTTAGGGGGTGGTTACGAGCAGTACTTC
TRBV11-2	15	TRBJ2-1	-	TRBD2	CASIHKTSGEIEQFF	TGTGCCAGCATCCACAAGACTAGCGGGGAGATTGAGCAGTTCTTC
TRBV5-4	16	TRBJ1-4	-	TRBD1	CASSLWTGATNEKLFF	TGTGCCAGCAGCTTATGGACAGGGGCTACTAATGAAAAACTGTTTTTT
TRBV27	13	TRBJ2-1	once	-	CASSTVPYNEQFF	TGTGCCAGCAGTACCGTACCCTACAATGAGCAGTTCTTC
TRBV7-2	13	TRBJ1-6	-	-	CATTAGLNSPLHF	TGTGCCACTACGGCGGGCTTGAATTCACCCCTCCACTTT
TRBV9	17	TRBJ2-7	few	TRBD1	CASSKSIWTGDGYEQYF	TGTGCCAGCAGCAAATCGATCTGGACAGGGGATGGGTACGAGCAGTACTTC
TRBV3-1/TRBV3-2	15	TRBJ1-5	few	-	CASSQDGSTHQPQHF	TGTGCCAGCAGCCAAGATGGAAGCACACATCAGCCCCAGCATTTT
TRBV27	14	TRBJ1-1	-	-	CASSPGVRGLEAFF	TGTGCCAGCAGTCCAGGTGTTAGGGGTCTTGAAGCTTTCTTT
TRBV20-1	11	TRBJ2-7	-	-	CSARLRGEQYF	TGCAGTGCTCGATTAAGGGGCGAGCAGTACTTC
TRBV11-2	15	TRBJ2-3	-	TRBD2	CASSSGLAGIDTQYF	TGTGCCAGCAGCTCGGGACTAGCGGGGATAGATACGCAGTATTTT
TRBV9	15	TRBJ2-1	-	-	CASSVFGDLYNEQFF	TGTGCCAGCAGCGTCTTCGGGGACCTCTACAATGAGCAGTTCTTC
TRBV6-6	12	TRBJ1-5	-	-	CASTGGNQPQHF	TGTGCCAGCACAGGGGGCAATCAGCCCCAGCATTTT
TRBV19	14	TRBJ2-3	-	-	CASSPRRQSDTQYF	TGTGCCAGTAGTCCCCGAAGACAATCAGATACGCAGTATTTT
TRBV21-1	17	TRBJ2-7	-	-	CASRHELGTGGSYEQYF	TGTGCCAGCAGACATGAGCTCGGGACAGGCGGCTCCTACGAGCAGTACTTC
TRBV3-1/TRBV3-2	13	TRBJ1-2	-	-	CASRYARGGGYTF	TGTGCCAGCAGATACGCCAGGGGAGGCGGCTACACCTTC
TRBV7-6	16	TRBJ1-3	-	TRBD1	CASSFATTGGGNTIYF	TGTGCCAGCAGCTTCGCGACGACAGGGGGAGGAAACACCATATATTTT
TRBV18	15	TRBJ2-1	-	-	CASSLGTGTYNEQFF	TGTGCCAGCTCACTAGGCACAGGGACCTACAATGAGCAGTTCTTC
TRBV7-9	14	TRBJ2-1	-	TRBD2	CASSLNLAGNEQFF	TGTGCCAGCAGCTTAAATCTAGCGGGGAATGAGCAGTTCTTC
TRBV30	16	TRBJ1-1	-	-	CAWQFKRTVRDTEAFF	TGTGCCTGGCAGTTTAAAAGGACAGTCCGGGACACTGAAGCTTTCTTT
TRBV5-1	14	TRBJ1-1	-	-	CASSARGRETEAFF	TGCGCCAGCAGCGCTCGAGGGAGGGAGACTGAAGCTTTCTTT
TRBV9	16	TRBJ2-6	-	-	CASSSGTFGGANVLTF	TGTGCCAGCAGCTCCGGGACATTCGGCGGGGCCAACGTCCTGACTTTC
TRBV7-8	16	TRBJ2-5	-	-	CASSLPVRADKETQYF	TGTGCCAGCAGCTTACCCGTCAGGGCAGATAAAGAGACCCAGTACTTC
TRBV6-5	14	TRBJ1-5	-	-	CASTQSGGNQPQHF	TGTGCCAGCACCCAAAGTGGGGGCAATCAGCCCCAGCATTTT
TRBV12-3/TRBV12-4	13	TRBJ2-7	few	TRBD1	CASSPGQGYEQYF	TGTGCCAGCAGTCCGGGACAGGGCTACGAGCAGTACTTC
TRBV2	16	TRBJ2-1	few	-	CASSDYGSGTYNEQFF	TGTGCCAGCAGTGATTATGGGTCCGGGACCTACAATGAGCAGTTCTTC
TRBV5-1	13	TRBJ1-1	once	-	CASSWDLTTEAFF	TGCGCCAGCAGCTGGGACCTGACCACTGAAGCTTTCTTT
TRBV7-8	15	TRBJ2-3	-	TRBD1	CASSWTGASTDTQYF	TGTGCCAGCAGCTGGACAGGAGCTAGCACAGATACGCAGTATTTT
TRBV9	15	TRBJ2-7	few	TRBD2	CASSPRLAGGYEQYF	TGTGCCAGCAGCCCTCGACTAGCGGGGGGCTACGAGCAGTACTTC
TRBV29-1	10	TRBJ1-1	once	-	CSVASAEAFF	TGCAGCGTGGCTAGCGCTGAAGCTTTCTTT
TRBV7-8	19	TRBJ1-5	-	-	CASSLEFGDLLYSNQPQHF	TGTGCCAGCAGCTTAGAGTTCGGGGACTTACTATATAGCAATCAGCCCCAGCATTTT
TRBV20-1	11	TRBJ2-5	-	-	CSAGWRETQYF	TGCAGTGCGGGTTGGCGGGAGACCCAGTACTTC
TRBV7-2	14	TRBJ1-5	once	-	CASSARYSNQPQHF	TGTGCCAGCAGCGCCAGGTATAGCAATCAGCCCCAGCATTTT
TRBV5-6	16	TRBJ1-3	-	TRBD1	CASSWTGGNSGNTIYF	TGTGCCAGCAGCTGGACAGGAGGAAACTCTGGAAACACCATATATTTT
TRBV11-2	14	TRBJ1-3	-	-	CASSSTDRRYTIYF	TGTGCCAGCAGCTCTACAGACAGGAGGTACACCATATATTTT
TRBV4-1	15	TRBJ1-2	-	TRBD1	CASSQAGQGARGYTF	TGCGCCAGCAGCCAAGCGGGACAGGGGGCGAGGGGCTACACCTTC
TRBV7-9	15	TRBJ2-2	-	TRBD2	CASSHRGGNTGELFF	TGTGCCAGCAGCCACCGCGGGGGTAACACCGGGGAGCTGTTTTTT
TRBV2	14	TRBJ1-5	-	-	CASSEDLVNQPQHF	TGTGCCAGCAGTGAGGACTTAGTTAATCAGCCCCAGCATTTT
TRBV6-2/TRBV6-3	12	TRBJ1-3	-	-	CASSFRGNTIYF	TGTGCCAGCAGTTTCCGTGGAAACACCATATATTTT